What follows are 32 T cell receptor beta chains derived from one specimen sequenced in a study of PD-L1 blockade in urothelial cancer. Documented time point: pretreatment peripheral blood. Clones were sequenced by immunoSEQ multiplex PCR, and TCRdb holds only the in-frame ones, with some missing. The table shows 87,000 or so clones, with around 84% occurring only once. The sequenced sample was PBMCs, obtained around atezolizumab (anti-PD-L1) treatment. The receptors shown here come from a man in his sixties with urothelial cancer.

The CDR3 DNA is TGTGCCAGCAGCTTCTGGGGCGGGGGGATCCAAGAGACCCAGTACTTC. Its protein is CASSFWGGGIQETQYF. The chain recombines TRBV11-2 with TRBJ2-5; TRBD2 aligns across 8 bases. The CDR3 has 16 amino acids. CDR1 and CDR2 (germline): SGHAT, FQNNGV. V lost 3 bases, J lost 1 base, and 7 bases stayed unmatched.

This chain connects TRBV7-9 to TRBJ2-7, with a possible D match to TRBD2 (6 bases). The germline CDR1 and CDR2 sequences are SEHNR and FQNEAQ (reference sequence). CDR3 length equals 15 residues. The V end lost 5 bases, the J end lost 0 bases, and 14 bases lay between the germline ends. The chain's CDR3 is CASSGGTFSSYEQYF. CDR3 nucleotides: TGTGCCAGCAGCGGGGGGACTTTTAGCTCCTACGAGCAGTACTTC.

The V and J genes are TRBV7-8 and TRBJ2-1, with TRBD2 as a possible D gene (6 bases). V lost 5 bases to trimming and J lost 4 bases, with 15 bases between them. The CDR3 sequence is 15 residues long. Germline V gene sequence: CDR1 SGHVS, CDR2 FQNEAQ. CDR3 nucleotides: TGTGCCAGCAGCCTCCGGGACTCTCCTTACAATGAGCAGTTCTTC. Its protein product is CASSLRDSPYNEQFF.

The V gene is TRBV6-6, the J gene TRBJ1-2; TRBD1 is a possible D gene (5 bases). This CDR3 has 14 amino acids. The V and J ends lost 2 bases and 3 bases respectively, with 10 bases between them. Germline V gene data show CDR1 as MNHNY and CDR2 as SVGAGI (reference sequence). CDR3 amino acids: CASSYDSWDYGYTF. The DNA for the CDR3 is TGTGCCAGCAGTTACGACAGTTGGGACTATGGCTACACCTTC.

The chain employs TRBV5-1 and TRBJ2-7; 9 bases are a match to TRBD1. This CDR3 contains 14 residues. The ends lost 3 bases at V and 7 bases at J; junction bases unmatched: 8. The germline V gene has CDR1 SGHRS and CDR2 YFSETQ. The CDR3 region is CASSSGTGRWEQYF. The DNA for the CDR3 is TGCGCCAGCAGCTCCGGGACAGGGAGATGGGAGCAGTACTTC.

The CDR3 is CASSYIPGELFF. CDR3 in DNA: TGCGCCAGCAGCTATATTCCCGGGGAGCTGTTTTTT. This chain connects TRBV4-1 to TRBJ2-2; D is ambiguous. CDR3 length equals 12 residues. Trimming shortened V by 5 bases and J by 6 bases, and 7 bases separated the two germline ends. The germline gives CDR1 MGHRA, CDR2 YSYEKL.

This chain links TRBV7-9 with TRBJ1-5, with a weak D call TRBD1 (5 bases). CDR3 length: 15 amino acids. V gave up 1 base and J gave up 9 bases, with 16 bases separating them. Looked up from germline, CDR1 is SEHNR and CDR2 is FQNEAQ (reference sequence). CDR3 bases: TGTGCCAGCAGCTTAGATCGGGCAGGGTACTCGCCCCAGCATTTT. The encoded protein is CASSLDRAGYSPQHF.

This clone showed up just once. The chain combines TRBV6-1 with TRBJ2-2; TRBD1 agrees at 9 bases. CDR1 is MNHNS, CDR2 SASEGT, per germline. This CDR3 has 15 amino acids. V trimming: 6 bases; J trimming: 6 bases; junction bases outside the gene matches: 8. CDR3 sequence (DNA): TGTGCCAGCAGGAGGGACAGGGCCAGGGCCGGGGAGCTGTTTTTT. Protein: CASRRDRARAGELFF.

This clone was picked up one time. The chain carries TRBV9 and TRBJ2-2; tentative D call: TRBD2 (5 bases). This CDR3 is 14 amino acids long. The germline CDR1 and CDR2 sequences are SGDLS and YYNGEE. V was clipped by 0 bases and J by 6 bases, with 9 bases between them. CDR3 in amino acids: CASSVDEGPGELFF. In nucleotides, the CDR3 is TGTGCCAGCAGCGTAGACGAGGGCCCCGGGGAGCTGTTTTTT.

J is TRBJ2-1 and V is TRBV14; D is uncertain. The germline CDR1 and CDR2 sequences are SGHDN and FVKESK. The CDR3 is 13 residues long. V was cut by 0 bases and J by 6 bases, with 6 bases left in between. The CDR3 DNA reads TGTGCCAGCAGCCAAGATCTGGCCAATGAGCAGTTCTTC. Translation gives CASSQDLANEQFF.

V usage is TRBV5-1 and J usage is TRBJ2-3; TRBD2 might be the D (6 bases). V shed 4 bases and J shed 9 bases, with 12 bases lying between them. The CDR3 is 12 residues long. Germline V gene lookup returns CDR1 SGHRS and CDR2 YFSETQ. Here the CDR3 DNA reads TGCGCCAGCAGCGGGACTCGAGAGACGCAGTATTTT. It encodes CASSGTRETQYF.

The chain joins TRBV19 to TRBJ2-4; 7 bases align to TRBD1. The CDR3 runs to 15 residues. V gave up 6 bases and J gave up 1 base; unmatched junction bases: 6. CDR1 LNHDA and CDR2 SQIVND come from the germline V gene (reference sequence). CDR3 loop: CASSRDRVAKNIQYF. The CDR3 DNA is TGTGCCAGTAGCCGAGACAGGGTGGCCAAAAACATTCAGTACTTC. The full variable domain, with the rest looked up from reference TRBV19 and TRBJ2-4, is DGGITQSPKYLFRKEGQNVTLSCEQNLNHDAMYWYRQDPGQGLRLIYYSQIVNDFQKGDIAEGYSVSREKKESFPLTVTSAQKNPTAFYLCASSRDRVAKNIQYFGAGTRLSVL.

A single count supports this clone. The gene calls are TRBV10-3 and TRBJ2-3, with 8 bases that match TRBD2. Germline CDR1 is ENHRY and CDR2 is SYGVKD. The CDR3 covers 12 residues. V was clipped by 10 bases and J by 3 bases; unmatched bases: 3. The CDR3 protein is CATGGGTDTQYF. The CDR3 DNA is TGTGCCACCGGGGGGGGAACAGATACGCAGTATTTT.

V is TRBV6-1 and J is TRBJ2-7, with D possibly TRBD2 on 5 matching bases. V was pared by 1 base and J by 3 bases, with 10 bases between. The CDR3 runs 14 residues. The germline V gene encodes CDR1 MNHNS and CDR2 SASEGT. CDR3 loop: CASSEVSGSYEQYF. CDR3 nucleotide sequence: TGTGCCAGCAGTGAAGTGTCTGGGAGCTACGAGCAGTACTTC.

CDR3 nucleotide sequence: TGTGCCAGCAGTACCCACGGTGAGGGCAGTGAAAAACTGTTTTTT. The encoded protein is CASSTHGEGSEKLFF. The V gene is TRBV28, the J gene TRBJ1-4, with D uncertain. This CDR3 contains 15 residues. Looked up from germline, CDR1 is MDHEN and CDR2 is SYDVKM. Deletions cut 5 bases from V and 7 bases from J, with 17 bases between.

This clone is a singleton in its sample. The gene calls are TRBV27 and TRBJ2-7; TRBD2 matches 12 bases. Germline V lookup: CDR1 MNHEY, CDR2 SMNVEV (reference sequence). This CDR3 region has 17 residues. V trimming: 5 bases; J trimming: 0 bases; junction bases outside the gene matches: 8. The DNA for the CDR3 is TGTGCCAGCAGTCCAAGGACTAGCGGGACGAACTCCTACGAGCAGTACTTC. Translation gives CASSPRTSGTNSYEQYF.

This clone was recorded only once. The chain employs TRBV7-9 and TRBJ2-1, with D maybe TRBD1 (7 bases). V was pared by 5 bases and J by 5 bases, with 16 bases between. This CDR3 has 15 amino acids. Germline V lookup: CDR1 SEHNR, CDR2 FQNEAQ (reference sequence). CDR3 region: CASSPRQGGNNEQFF. The CDR3, as DNA: TGTGCCAGCAGCCCCCGACAGGGCGGGAACAATGAGCAGTTCTTC.

This clone appeared a few times. The rearrangement links TRBV5-1 to TRBJ1-1; a weak D match, TRBD1 (6 bases). The CDR3 is 12 residues long. Germline V gives CDR1 SGHRS, CDR2 YFSETQ. Trimming took 4 bases from V and 6 from J, leaving 10 bases between them. CDR3 nucleotides: TGCGCCAGCAGCCGGGACATTTCTGAAGCTTTCTTT. Protein product: CASSRDISEAFF.

This rearrangement joins TRBV12-5 to TRBJ2-3; 8 nucleotides match TRBD1. Germline V lookup: CDR1 LGHNT, CDR2 FRNRAP. J was trimmed by 1 base and V by 5 bases; bases with no gene match: 8. The CDR3 totals 16 residues. The CDR3 sequence: CASGTPPGGRTDTQYF. The CDR3 DNA is TGTGCTAGTGGTACCCCCCCAGGGGGCCGCACAGATACGCAGTATTTT.

The chain joins TRBV18 to TRBJ1-4; 7 bases fit TRBD1. The V gene's germline CDR1 is KGHSH and CDR2 LQKENI. The CDR3 loop spans 15 amino acids. V lost 4 bases and J lost 4; bases outside the gene matches: 6. CDR3 DNA sequence: TGTGCCAGCTCACGAGACAGGGCAAGTAATGAAAAACTGTTTTTT. It yields the protein CASSRDRASNEKLFF.

The chain is built from TRBV7-4 and TRBJ2-7; the match to TRBD2 covers 7 bases. The CDR3 length is 16 residues. Germline V lookup: CDR1 SGHVT, CDR2 SQSDAQ. V dropped 5 bases and J dropped 3; count of bases not matched to a gene: 13. This CDR3 is CASSPPAGGSHYEQYF. The DNA of the CDR3 is TGTGCCAGCAGCCCCCCCGCCGGGGGGTCTCACTACGAGCAGTACTTC.

This rearrangement joins TRBV7-2 to TRBJ2-1; D is perhaps TRBD2 (6 bases). CDR3 length: 16 amino acids. Germline lookup yields CDR1 SGHTA and CDR2 FQGNSA. V dropped 0 bases and J dropped 6 bases, with 15 bases sitting between them. The CDR3 loop reads CASSLATGTGSNEQFF. CDR3 sequence (DNA): TGTGCCAGCAGCTTAGCCACCGGGACTGGGTCCAATGAGCAGTTCTTC. The full variable domain, its missing parts supplied by reference TRBV7-2 and TRBJ2-1, is GAGVSQSPSNKVTEKGKDVELRCDPISGHTALYWYRQSLGQGLEFLIYFQGNSAPDKSGLPSDRFSAERTGGSVSTLTIQRTQQEDSAVYLCASSLATGTGSNEQFFGPGTRLTVL.

The gene calls are TRBV7-9 and TRBJ1-1; 7 bases are shared with TRBD1. Germline assignment: CDR1 SEHNR and CDR2 FQNEAQ (reference sequence). Trimming removed 6 bases from V and 3 bases from J; junction bases left unmatched: 4. This CDR3 region has 13 residues. CDR3 nucleotide sequence: TGTGCCAGCAGGACGACAGGGTACACTGAAGCTTTCTTT. Protein product: CASRTTGYTEAFF.

The count of this clone is one. The chain links TRBV11-3 to TRBJ2-2; D remains ambiguous. Per germline, CDR1 SGHNT and CDR2 YENEEA. V lost 2 bases to trimming and J lost 10 bases, with 11 bases between them. The CDR3 runs to 13 residues. The CDR3 reads CASSLTRLAELFF. The CDR3 DNA follows: TGTGCCAGCAGCTTAACGAGGCTGGCGGAGCTGTTTTTT.

The chain combines TRBV6-5 with TRBJ1-2; 7 positions agree with TRBD1. The ends lost 5 bases at V and 4 bases at J; junction bases unmatched: 7. Germline V gene data show CDR1 as MNHEY and CDR2 as SVGAGI. CDR3 size: 14 residues. This CDR3 reads CASSERWTGYGYTF. CDR3 sequence (DNA): TGTGCCAGCAGTGAAAGGTGGACAGGCTATGGCTACACCTTC.

This rearrangement joins TRBV2 to TRBJ2-7; 7 positions match TRBD2. CDR3 size: 15 residues. CDR1 SNHLY and CDR2 FYNNEI come from the germline V gene. V lost 7 bases and J lost 2; bases outside the gene matches: 11. CDR3 amino acids: CASNRDAGEAYEQYF. The CDR3 nucleotides read TGTGCCAGCAACCGGGACGCGGGGGAAGCCTACGAGCAGTACTTC. Full variable domain (remainder filled in from reference TRBV2 and TRBJ2-7): EPEVTQTPSHQVTQMGQEVILRCVPISNHLYFYWYRQILGQKVEFLVSFYNNEISEKSEIFDDQFSVERPDGSNFTLKIRSTKLEDSAMYFCASNRDAGEAYEQYFGPGTRLTVT.

This clone was recorded once. The gene calls are TRBV27 and TRBJ1-1; possible D gene TRBD1, 5 bases. This CDR3 region has 16 residues. Germline assignment: CDR1 MNHEY and CDR2 SMNVEV (reference sequence). V was trimmed by 1 base and J by 3 bases, leaving 15 bases between them. CDR3 residues: CASSLYPPWGDTEAFF. The CDR3 DNA follows: TGTGCCAGCAGTTTATACCCTCCTTGGGGGGACACTGAAGCTTTCTTT.

This rearrangement joins TRBV5-1 to TRBJ2-1; D gene unclear. The CDR3 has 14 residues. Germline V gene data show CDR1 as SGHRS and CDR2 as YFSETQ. V dropped 2 bases and J dropped 0 bases, with 6 bases sitting between them. This CDR3 reads CASSFGGSYNEQFF. Here the CDR3 DNA reads TGCGCCAGCAGCTTTGGCGGCTCCTACAATGAGCAGTTCTTC. Drawing the rest from reference TRBV5-1 and TRBJ2-1, the complete variable domain is KAGVTQTPRYLIKTRGQQVTLSCSPISGHRSVSWYQQTPGQGLQFLFEYFSETQRNKGNFPGRFSGRQFSNSRSEMNVSTLELGDSALYLCASSFGGSYNEQFFGPGTRLTVL.

CDR3 DNA sequence: TGTGCCAGCAGCTTGGAAGGGAGGGGTAGTCAGCCCCAGCATTTT. It translates to CASSLEGRGSQPQHF. The V gene is TRBV5-5, the J gene TRBJ1-5; perhaps TRBD1 as D (5 bases). The germline V gene has CDR1 SGHKS and CDR2 YYEKEE (reference sequence). V lost 0 bases and J 6 bases, leaving 13 bases between the germline ends. This CDR3 has 15 residues.

The chain joins TRBV10-3 to TRBJ1-2; 11 bases map to TRBD1. V was pared by 7 bases and J by 7 bases, with 8 bases of the junction left unmatched. Germline values: CDR1 ENHRY, CDR2 SYGVKD. This CDR3 comprises 14 residues. The CDR3 DNA follows: TGTGCCATCATTAGGACAGGGGGCGATGGTGGCTACACCTTC. Protein sequence: CAIIRTGGDGGYTF.

V is TRBV9 and J is TRBJ2-1; D uncertain. There are 13 residues in the CDR3. Germline assignment: CDR1 SGDLS and CDR2 YYNGEE. Trimming cost V 4 bases and J 6 bases, with 11 bases left between them. CDR3 loop: CASSPLTVNEQFF. The CDR3 nucleotides read TGTGCCAGCAGCCCCCTCACGGTCAATGAGCAGTTCTTC.

The J gene is TRBJ2-3, the V gene TRBV6-1; 8 bases match TRBD1. Germline CDR1 MNHNS, CDR2 SASEGT. CDR3 length equals 16 residues. Trimming cost V 4 bases and J 0 bases; bases outside gene matches: 6. The CDR3 bases are TGTGCCAGCAGTGCCCGACAGGGGACGAGCACAGATACGCAGTATTTT. Translated, it gives CASSARQGTSTDTQYF.